A single sample gave rise to the 12 T cell receptor beta chains below, sequenced in a study of T cells in narcolepsy. The table came from immunoSEQ multiplex PCR; TCRdb's copy has only in-frame clones and leaves some out. The sample consists of around 25,000 clones, about four fifths of them appearing once. The source material was CD45RA- memory CD4+ T cells from PBMCs. The receptors shown here come from a human donor with narcolepsy.

Here the CDR3 reads CAWTRDRPKTSAFF. As DNA, the CDR3 is TGTGCCTGGACCCGGGACAGACCTAAGACTTCAGCTTTCTTT. The V gene is TRBV30, the J gene TRBJ1-1, with TRBD1 identical over 7 bases. Germline values: CDR1 GTSNPN, CDR2 SVGIG (reference sequence). J gave up 10 bases and V 4 bases, and 15 bases lay outside the gene matches. The CDR3 spans 14 residues.

J is TRBJ2-3 and V is TRBV5-4; 7 bases fit TRBD1. Looked up from germline, CDR1 is SGHNT and CDR2 is YYREEE (reference sequence). This CDR3 contains 13 residues. The ends lost 4 bases at V and 5 bases at J; junction bases unmatched: 4. The CDR3 DNA sequence: TGTGCCAGCAGCATAGCAGGGGGAGATACGCAGTATTTT. It is translated as CASSIAGGDTQYF.

The V call is TRBV5-4, the J call TRBJ2-1, with 14 bases matching TRBD2. The CDR3 length is 16 residues. V trimming: 3 bases; J trimming: 12 bases; junction bases outside the gene matches: 11. Looked up from germline, CDR1 is SGHNT and CDR2 is YYREEE (reference sequence). The CDR3 spells CASSSLGTSGSRGQFF. In DNA form, the CDR3 reads TGTGCCAGCAGCTCCCTAGGGACTAGCGGGAGTCGGGGGCAGTTCTTC. Combining the CDR3 with reference TRBV5-4 and TRBJ2-1 gives the whole variable domain ETGVTQSPTHLIKTRGQQVTLRCSSQSGHNTVSWYQQALGQGPQFIFQYYREEENGRGNFPPRFSGLQFPNYSSELNVNALELDDSALYLCASSSLGTSGSRGQFFGPGTRLTVL.

This clone appeared a few times. V usage is TRBV5-6 and J usage is TRBJ1-3; no reliable D call. The CDR3 has 12 amino acids. Germline values: CDR1 SGHDT, CDR2 YYEEEE. The ends were cut back, 2 bases at V and 4 bases at J, with 4 bases in the middle. As DNA, the CDR3 is TGTGCCAGCAGCTTCTCCGGAAACACCATATATTTT. This translates into CASSFSGNTIYF.

CDR3 protein: CASSSGTLRNEQYF. CDR3 nucleotides: TGTGCCAGCAGTTCGGGGACACTTCGGAACGAGCAGTACTTC. This rearrangement joins TRBV28 to TRBJ2-7; maybe TRBD1 (6 bases). This CDR3 has 14 residues. With 4 bases removed from V and 5 bases from J, the gap between germline ends came to 15 bases. CDR1 is MDHEN, CDR2 SYDVKM, per germline.

The chain employs TRBV18 and TRBJ1-4; possible D gene TRBD1, 5 bases. CDR3 length: 16 amino acids. V dropped 3 bases and J dropped 11 bases, with 22 bases sitting between them. In germline, CDR1 is KGHSH, CDR2 LQKENI. The CDR3 sequence is CASSPTGSEIGEKLFF. In nucleotides, the CDR3 is TGTGCCAGCTCACCCACAGGATCAGAAATCGGGGAGAAACTGTTTTTT.

This chain links TRBV7-9 with TRBJ2-5, with a possible D match to TRBD2 (7 bases). This CDR3 is built from 13 residues. Trimming pared 5 bases from V and 11 bases from J, leaving 18 bases between. Germline CDR1 and CDR2: SEHNR and FQNEAQ (reference sequence). The CDR3 sequence: CASSRGGAWKQYF. CDR3 sequence (DNA): TGTGCCAGCAGCCGTGGGGGGGCGTGGAAGCAGTACTTC.

The J gene is TRBJ2-7, the V gene TRBV6-1; 11 bases fit TRBD2. The CDR3 is 15 residues long. Trimming removed 6 bases from V and 2 bases from J; junction bases left unmatched: 6. Germline V lookup: CDR1 MNHNS, CDR2 SASEGT. Here the CDR3 reads CASSSTSGSTYEQYF. Here the CDR3 DNA reads TGTGCCAGCAGCTCAACTAGCGGGAGTACCTACGAGCAGTACTTC.

This chain joins TRBV18 and TRBJ1-5; D might be TRBD1 (6 bases). The germline V gene has CDR1 KGHSH and CDR2 LQKENI. Between the trimmed V and J ends, which lost 2 bases and 7 bases, there was a span of 21 bases. This CDR3 is built from 17 residues. This chain's CDR3 is CASSPYKRGGRQQPQHF. The CDR3 nucleotides read TGTGCCAGCTCACCATATAAGAGGGGGGGACGTCAACAGCCCCAGCATTTT.

This clone was counted once. This sequence joins TRBV11-2 and TRBJ2-2, with 9 bases lining up with TRBD2. CDR1 and CDR2 from the germline V gene are SGHAT and FQNNGV. This CDR3 spans 16 amino acids. V dropped 6 bases and J dropped 1; count of bases not matched to a gene: 6. CDR3 sequence: CASSRPRGGNTGELFF. The CDR3 bases are TGTGCCAGCAGTCGACCGCGGGGGGGGAACACCGGGGAGCTGTTTTTT.

The rearrangement links TRBV11-3 to TRBJ1-6; no definite D call. V was cut by 1 base and J by 4 bases, with 5 bases left in between. The V gene's germline CDR1 is SGHNT and CDR2 YENEEA. CDR3 length: 14 residues. CDR3 loop: CASSLAGYNSPLHF. As DNA, the CDR3 is TGTGCCAGCAGCTTAGCGGGGTATAATTCACCCCTCCACTTT.

The gene calls are TRBV9 and TRBJ1-4; a possible D gene is TRBD1 (5 bases). Trimming cost V 4 bases and J 3 bases, with 13 bases left between them. Germline lookup yields CDR1 SGDLS and CDR2 YYNGEE. The CDR3 runs 15 residues. CDR3 in DNA: TGTGCCAGCAGCCCCCGCCAGGGAGCTAATGAAAAACTGTTTTTT. This codes for CASSPRQGANEKLFF.